These T cell receptor beta chains were read from a single sample in a study of T-cell memory formation after mild COVID-19. In TCRdb, the 5' RACE reads were re-called with MiXCR into one record per CDR3 protein. The sample has under 300,000 distinct CDR3 sequences, 7% to 10% seen once; the top ten hold approximately 23%. What was sequenced was PBMCs or a T cell subset sorted from them (not recorded which). These receptors were collected from a man in his late teens or twenties who had mild COVID-19 (a few samples of this study predate the infection). Cell type and time point are not known. Each CDR3 is given with its conserved first and last residue. D genes are given only for firm matches. The size of a clone is reported for some rows only, either as once, few or many, or as a class for expanded clones.

size: few; J: TRBJ2-1; D: -; length: 14; V: TRBV7-8; DNA: TGTGCCAGCAGCTTTCTTACCCCGAACAGTGAGCAGTTCTTC; CDR3: CASSFLTPNSEQFF
size: many; J: TRBJ2-1; D: TRBD2; length: 15; V: TRBV7-8; DNA: TGTGCCAGCAGCGCTTCAGGACTAGCGGACGGTGAGCAGTTCTTC; CDR3: CASSASGLADGEQFF
size: many; J: TRBJ1-2; D: TRBD1; length: 13; V: TRBV6-5; DNA: TGTGCTAGCTTCAGGGGGAGTGGATATGGCTACACCTTC; CDR3: CASFRGSGYGYTF
size: -; J: TRBJ2-1; D: -; length: 18; V: TRBV3-1; DNA: TGTGCCAGCAGCCAAGAACAGGAGGGCGGTCGCTCCTACAATGAGCAGTTCTTC; CDR3: CASSQEQEGGRSYNEQFF
size: many; J: TRBJ2-2; D: -; length: 13; V: TRBV7-8; DNA: TGTGCCAGCAGCTTACAAGACACCGGGGAGCTGTTTTTT; CDR3: CASSLQDTGELFF
size: few; J: TRBJ2-3; D: TRBD2; length: 14; V: TRBV20-1; DNA: TGCAGTGCTAGACCCGGACTAGCGTCGGATACGCAGTATTTT; CDR3: CSARPGLASDTQYF
size: few; J: TRBJ2-5; D: -; length: 15; V: TRBV4-3; DNA: TGCGCCAGCAGCCATACCGGGGAGAACCAAGAGACCCAGTACTTC; CDR3: CASSHTGENQETQYF
size: many; J: TRBJ1-1; D: -; length: 15; V: TRBV12-3/TRBV12-4; DNA: TGTGCCAGCAGTCTACCGGGGGCGAGGAACACTGAAGCTTTCTTT; CDR3: CASSLPGARNTEAFF
size: few; J: TRBJ2-5; D: TRBD2; length: 15; V: TRBV19; DNA: TGTGCCAGTAGGACCAGCGGGGGGGCTCCAGAGACCCAGTACTTC; CDR3: CASRTSGGAPETQYF
size: -; J: TRBJ2-1; D: -; length: 15; V: TRBV12-3/TRBV12-4; DNA: TGTGCCAGCAGTTTGTACGCGAGAGTCCCCAATGAGCAGTTCTTC; CDR3: CASSLYARVPNEQFF
size: few; J: TRBJ2-2; D: -; length: 15; V: TRBV9; DNA: TGTGCCAGCAGTCCAAGCAGGGCAAACACCGGGGAGCTGTTTTTT; CDR3: CASSPSRANTGELFF
size: few; J: TRBJ2-6; D: -; length: 19; V: TRBV10-1; DNA: TGCGCCAGCAGAGCGGGGACAGGCCGTATAATTTCTGGGGCCAACGTCCTGACTTTC; CDR3: CASRAGTGRIISGANVLTF
size: few; J: TRBJ2-1; D: TRBD2; length: 16; V: TRBV7-3; DNA: TGTGCCAGCAGCTCTTTAGCGGGGGGGAAAGTAAATGAGCAGTTCTTC; CDR3: CASSSLAGGKVNEQFF
size: few; J: TRBJ1-6; D: TRBD1; length: 13; V: TRBV27; DNA: TGTGCCAGCAGTTTAGACAGGGGTGGACCCCTCCACTTT; CDR3: CASSLDRGGPLHF
size: many; J: TRBJ1-2; D: -; length: 13; V: TRBV5-6; DNA: TGTGCCAGCAGACGGGACACTAACTATGGCTACACCTTC; CDR3: CASRRDTNYGYTF
size: many; J: TRBJ1-6; D: -; length: 13; V: TRBV15; DNA: TGTGCCACCAGCAGAGATCGGAGTGCTCCCCTCCACTTT; CDR3: CATSRDRSAPLHF
size: many; J: TRBJ1-6; D: -; length: 17; V: TRBV7-9; DNA: TGTGCCAGCAGCTCCTCTTACAGAGGCTCCTATAATTCACCCCTCCACTTT; CDR3: CASSSSYRGSYNSPLHF
size: few; J: TRBJ2-5; D: TRBD1; length: 14; V: TRBV12-3/TRBV12-4; DNA: TGTGCCAGCAGTTCACAGGGGGCCGGGGAGACCCAGTACTTC; CDR3: CASSSQGAGETQYF
size: many; J: TRBJ2-6; D: -; length: 15; V: TRBV12-3/TRBV12-4; DNA: TGTGCCAGCAGTCCATCAGTCTCTGGGGCCAACGTCCTGACTTTC; CDR3: CASSPSVSGANVLTF
size: -; J: TRBJ1-5; D: -; length: 14; V: TRBV13; DNA: TGTGCCAGCAGCTCTAATAGGGTCAATCAGCCCCAGCATTTT; CDR3: CASSSNRVNQPQHF
size: -; J: TRBJ2-2; D: TRBD1; length: 15; V: TRBV11-1; DNA: TGTGCCAGCAGCTTGGGGGCACAGGGGGCCGGGGAGCTGTTTTTT; CDR3: CASSLGAQGAGELFF
size: many; J: TRBJ2-3; D: -; length: 12; V: TRBV20-1; DNA: TGCAGTGCTAGTACCCCTTGGGATACGCAGTATTTT; CDR3: CSASTPWDTQYF
size: -; J: TRBJ1-5; D: -; length: 12; V: TRBV30; DNA: TGTGCCTGGAGTAGGGTGGATCAGCCCCAGCATTTT; CDR3: CAWSRVDQPQHF
size: -; J: TRBJ2-7; D: -; length: 14; V: TRBV5-1; DNA: TGCGCCAGCAGCTACGGGACCGGTAGCAACGAGCAGTACTTC; CDR3: CASSYGTGSNEQYF
size: few; J: TRBJ2-4; D: -; length: 14; V: TRBV5-1; DNA: TGCGCCAGCAGCTCCGGGACACTCGAAAACATTCAGTACTTC; CDR3: CASSSGTLENIQYF
size: few; J: TRBJ1-4; D: -; length: 13; V: TRBV27; DNA: TGTGCCAGCAGTTTTCCCGGGACCGAAAAACTGTTTTTT; CDR3: CASSFPGTEKLFF
size: -; J: TRBJ2-3; D: -; length: 14; V: TRBV5-1; DNA: TGCGCCAGCAGCGATACCGAGGGCACAGATACGCAGTATTTT; CDR3: CASSDTEGTDTQYF
size: -; J: TRBJ2-1; D: TRBD1; length: 11; V: TRBV12-3/TRBV12-4; DNA: TGTGCCAGCAGTTTGGGACAGGGGGAGTTCTTC; CDR3: CASSLGQGEFF
size: few; J: TRBJ1-2; D: TRBD1; length: 14; V: TRBV5-1; DNA: TGCGCCAGCAGCACCGGACAGGGGGCGCGCGGCTACACCTTC; CDR3: CASSTGQGARGYTF
size: -; J: TRBJ1-5; D: -; length: 13; V: TRBV5-6; DNA: TGTGCCAGCAGTAGACACGCCAATCAGCCCCAGCATTTT; CDR3: CASSRHANQPQHF
size: -; J: TRBJ2-3; D: TRBD2; length: 15; V: TRBV12-3/TRBV12-4; DNA: TGTGCCAGCAGTTTATCTAGCGGGGGCGGACATACGCAGTATTTT; CDR3: CASSLSSGGGHTQYF
size: -; J: TRBJ1-4; D: -; length: 14; V: TRBV20-1; DNA: TGCAGTGCTAGCCAACCCAGGAATAATGAAAAACTGTTTTTT; CDR3: CSASQPRNNEKLFF
size: few; J: TRBJ2-1; D: -; length: 14; V: TRBV18; DNA: TGTGCCAGCTCACAGACGTTGGGTTGGCATGAGCAGTTCTTC; CDR3: CASSQTLGWHEQFF
size: few; J: TRBJ2-3; D: TRBD2; length: 14; V: TRBV7-9; DNA: TGTGCCAGCCAAGGGACTAGCGGTCTCGATACGCAGTATTTT; CDR3: CASQGTSGLDTQYF
size: -; J: TRBJ1-2; D: -; length: 13; V: TRBV29-1; DNA: TGCAGCGTTGAATTGGGGGGGACGGAGGGCTACACCTTC; CDR3: CSVELGGTEGYTF
size: few; J: TRBJ2-7; D: -; length: 14; V: TRBV11-2; DNA: TGTGCCAGCAGCTATTCCGGGGTCTCCTACGAGCAGTACTTC; CDR3: CASSYSGVSYEQYF
size: many; J: TRBJ1-3; D: TRBD1; length: 16; V: TRBV15; DNA: TGTGCCACCAGCAGATCGGGACAGAACTCTGGAAACACCATATATTTT; CDR3: CATSRSGQNSGNTIYF
size: -; J: TRBJ2-5; D: -; length: 15; V: TRBV9; DNA: TGTGCCAGCAGCGAACACCTTCGGGAAGGAGAGACCCAGTACTTC; CDR3: CASSEHLREGETQYF
size: many; J: TRBJ2-7; D: TRBD1; length: 16; V: TRBV9; DNA: TGTGCCAGCAGCGTAGCTGGGGGACAGGGGGACTACGAGCAGTACTTC; CDR3: CASSVAGGQGDYEQYF
size: -; J: TRBJ2-1; D: -; length: 12; V: TRBV28; DNA: TGTGCCAGCAGTTTAACTGAGGATGAGCAGTTCTTC; CDR3: CASSLTEDEQFF
size: -; J: TRBJ2-5; D: -; length: 14; V: TRBV12-3/TRBV12-4; DNA: TGTGCCAGCAGCTCGGGACTCTCCAAAGAGACCCAGTACTTC; CDR3: CASSSGLSKETQYF
size: few; J: TRBJ2-5; D: TRBD1; length: 19; V: TRBV4-3; DNA: TGCGCCAGCAGCCAGGACCTCGGAGGGTCGACAGGGGGGGTGGAGACCCAGTACTTC; CDR3: CASSQDLGGSTGGVETQYF
size: -; J: TRBJ1-6; D: TRBD1; length: 17; V: TRBV5-4; DNA: TGTGCCAGCAGCTTGACACCAGGGGGGGCTCAAAATTCACCCCTCCACTTT; CDR3: CASSLTPGGAQNSPLHF
size: few; J: TRBJ1-1; D: -; length: 12; V: TRBV12-3/TRBV12-4; DNA: TGTGCCAGCAGTACACCCGGGGCAGGAGCTTTCTTT; CDR3: CASSTPGAGAFF
size: -; J: TRBJ1-2; D: -; length: 13; V: TRBV12-3/TRBV12-4; DNA: TGTGCCAGCAGTGTAGGGTGGCTAGCTGGCTACACCTTC; CDR3: CASSVGWLAGYTF
size: few; J: TRBJ2-7; D: -; length: 14; V: TRBV5-1; DNA: TGCGCCAGCAGCTTCAGGTGGGGCTCCTACGAGCAGTACTTC; CDR3: CASSFRWGSYEQYF
size: -; J: TRBJ1-2; D: -; length: 12; V: TRBV20-1; DNA: TGCAGTGCTAGAGATGGGGCTTATGGCTACACCTTC; CDR3: CSARDGAYGYTF
size: many; J: TRBJ1-4; D: -; length: 15; V: TRBV20-1; DNA: TGCAGTGCTAGCCGCCGAGGGTGGGCTAATGAAAAACTGTTTTTT; CDR3: CSASRRGWANEKLFF
size: few; J: TRBJ1-2; D: -; length: 18; V: TRBV10-3; DNA: TGTGCCATCAGTGAGTCGATCGGGAGAGAGTCACGGTCCTATGGCTACACCTTC; CDR3: CAISESIGRESRSYGYTF
size: -; J: TRBJ2-3; D: -; length: 12; V: TRBV29-1; DNA: TGCAGCGTTGGAGCGATCGCAGATACGCAGTATTTT; CDR3: CSVGAIADTQYF
size: -; J: TRBJ2-5; D: TRBD2; length: 18; V: TRBV7-7; DNA: TGTGCCAGCAGCTTACGGGGCAGACTAGCGGGGGTTGGAGAGACCCAGTACTTC; CDR3: CASSLRGRLAGVGETQYF
size: few; J: TRBJ2-5; D: -; length: 16; V: TRBV3-1; DNA: TGTGCCAGCAGCCAAGGGGGAAACAGTTACCAAGAGACCCAGTACTTC; CDR3: CASSQGGNSYQETQYF
size: -; J: TRBJ1-1; D: -; length: 16; V: TRBV11-3; DNA: TGTGCCAGCAGCCGTCTATGGGAGGGTCCTCGAACTGAAGCTTTCTTT; CDR3: CASSRLWEGPRTEAFF
size: many; J: TRBJ1-6; D: TRBD1; length: 14; V: TRBV4-3; DNA: TGCGCCAGCAGCCAGAGGACAGGGAATTCACCCCTCCACTTT; CDR3: CASSQRTGNSPLHF
size: many; J: TRBJ1-4; D: -; length: 15; V: TRBV20-1; DNA: TGCAGTGCTAGAGCCTCCGGGCCCCTTGATGAAAAACTGTTTTTT; CDR3: CSARASGPLDEKLFF
size: few; J: TRBJ2-5; D: -; length: 13; V: TRBV20-1; DNA: TGCAGTGCTAGAGGGGGTAGCTGGCAGACCCAGTACTTC; CDR3: CSARGGSWQTQYF
size: -; J: TRBJ1-3; D: -; length: 15; V: TRBV6-2/TRBV6-3; DNA: TGTGCCAGCCTAACTGGACGGCCCGCTGGAAACACCATATATTTT; CDR3: CASLTGRPAGNTIYF
size: few; J: TRBJ2-2; D: -; length: 13; V: TRBV19; DNA: TGTGCCAGTACGGAGGGCAACACCGGGGAGCTGTTTTTT; CDR3: CASTEGNTGELFF
size: -; J: TRBJ2-5; D: -; length: 13; V: TRBV5-1; DNA: TGCGCCAGCAATCGGGGACAAGGGGAGACCCAGTACTTC; CDR3: CASNRGQGETQYF